The present TCR beta chain was sequenced within a study of T cells after yellow fever vaccination. TCRdb re-called the 5' RACE reads with MiXCR, one entry per CDR3 protein. Of under 700,000 distinct CDR3 sequences listed, roughly a sixth were seen once; the top ten hold roughly 17%. Only a few counts were recorded for this clonotype. Antigen unknown. Findings and caveats of the study: Subsequent to the booster, the majority of primary-vaccination clones reappeared (around 97% CD4, approximately 90% CD8).

V lost 3 bases and J 2 bases, leaving 12 bases between the germline ends. This CDR3 is 15 amino acids long. The V gene is TRBV12-3 or TRBV12-4, the J gene TRBJ2-3; possible D gene TRBD1, 6 bases. Sequences were derived from PBMCs, sampled less than 6 days after the first yellow fever vaccination. The sequence derives from a man aged 18 to 29 who received the YFV17D yellow fever vaccine. The CDR3 sequence is CASSFQDSSTDTQYF. In nucleotides, the CDR3 is TGTGCCAGCAGTTTTCAGGACAGTTCCACAGATACGCAGTATTTT.